A single sample is the source of the 10 T cell receptor beta chains below, sequenced in a study of cytomegalovirus exposure and HLA in healthy donors. PCR amplification relied on 60 Vbeta primers (plus 13 Jbeta primers). Profiling relied on immunoSEQ multiplex PCR, and the TCRdb table lists in-frame clones only, not all of them. Of 90,000 to 120,000 clones in the sample, around 85% were seen once. The sequenced sample consisted of PBMCs. The receptors stem from a young man in good health and CMV-seronegative.

This chain uses TRBV5-6 with TRBJ2-1; 7 nucleotides match TRBD1. CDR3 length: 11 residues. Looked up from germline, CDR1 is SGHDT and CDR2 is YYEEEE. J lost 13 bases, V lost 6 bases, and 7 bases had no gene match. CDR3 in amino acids: CASTFDREQFF. The CDR3 DNA sequence: TGTGCCAGCACCTTCGACAGGGAACAGTTCTTC.

The chain uses TRBV5-1 and TRBJ2-7; D is ambiguous. Germline V gene data show CDR1 as SGHRS and CDR2 as YFSETQ. The CDR3 spans 13 residues. V gave up 2 bases and J gave up 2 bases, with 8 bases separating them. The CDR3 nucleotides are TGCGCCAGCAGCTTTGACTTTACCTACGAGCAGTACTTC. Its translation: CASSFDFTYEQYF.

The CDR3 DNA sequence: TGTGCCAGCAGCCAAGGACGGGACTATGGCTACACCTTC. Translation: CASSQGRDYGYTF. The genes are TRBV14 and TRBJ1-2; D uncertain. V lost 1 base, J lost 3 bases, and 6 bases lay in between. From germline, CDR1 is SGHDN and CDR2 FVKESK. The CDR3 extends over 13 amino acids. The full variable domain, its missing parts supplied by reference TRBV14 and TRBJ1-2, is EAGVTQFPSHSVIEKGQTVTLRCDPISGHDNLYWYRRVMGKEIKFLLHFVKESKQDESGMPNNRFLAERTGGTYSTLKVQPAELEDSGVYFCASSQGRDYGYTFGSGTRLTVV.

The V call is TRBV15, the J call TRBJ2-1, with TRBD2 matching over 12 bases. The ends lost 3 bases at V and 6 bases at J; junction bases unmatched: 6. Germline lookup yields CDR1 LNHNV and CDR2 YYDKDF (reference sequence). The CDR3 has 16 amino acids. The CDR3 DNA reads as TGTGCCACCAGCAGGAAGACTAGCGGGGGATCCAATGAGCAGTTCTTC. It codes for CATSRKTSGGSNEQFF.

This rearrangement joins TRBV29-1 to TRBJ2-7; tentatively, D is TRBD1 (5 bases). The V end was cut by 0 bases, the J end by 12 bases, with 9 bases between. CDR1 SQVTM and CDR2 ANQGSEA come from the germline V gene. This CDR3 region has 10 residues. The CDR3 DNA sequence: TGCAGCGTTGAAGAGGGGCTCCGGTACTTC. This sequence encodes CSVEEGLRYF.

The chain is built from TRBV9 and TRBJ1-5; D possibly corresponds to TRBD1 (6 bases). The germline gives CDR1 SGDLS, CDR2 YYNGEE. Trimming shortened V by 7 bases and J by 4 bases, and 15 bases separated the two germline ends. The CDR3 runs 14 residues. CDR3 nucleotides: TGTGCCAGCGCTAAGGGGGGGTTAAATCAGCCCCAGCATTTT. It codes for CASAKGGLNQPQHF.

The V gene is TRBV9, the J gene TRBJ2-7; TRBD2 is a possible D gene (5 bases). V dropped 3 bases and J dropped 4 bases, with 14 bases sitting between them. Germline CDR1 reads SGDLS; CDR2 reads YYNGEE. CDR3 length: 14 amino acids. In DNA, the CDR3 is TGTGCCAGCAGCGCCCAGCGGAGAAGGTACGAGCAGTACTTC. Encoded protein: CASSAQRRRYEQYF.

The rearrangement joins TRBV4-1 to TRBJ2-5; a possible D gene is TRBD1 (6 bases). Trimming removed 1 base from V and 5 bases from J, with 14 bases in between. Germline CDR1 reads MGHRA; CDR2 reads YSYEKL. There are 15 residues in the CDR3. CDR3 sequence (DNA): TGCGCCAGCAGCCAAGCTCAGGGGTTGGGCGAGACCCAGTACTTC. Residues: CASSQAQGLGETQYF.

In this sample, this clone turned up a few times. This chain connects TRBV19 to TRBJ1-4; 7 bases line up with TRBD1. CDR3 length: 13 residues. Germline CDR1 reads LNHDA; CDR2 reads SQIVND (reference sequence). The trim removed 3 bases at V and 5 bases at J, leaving 0 bases unmatched. The CDR3 loop reads CASSMGQNEKLFF. CDR3 in DNA: TGTGCCAGTAGTATGGGACAGAATGAAAAACTGTTTTTT.

Remarks on this clone: The germline gene is not matched at one end of the junction; a read error may be the cause. The chain couples TRBV7-7 to TRBJ2-5; 7 nucleotides agree with TRBD2. CDR1 is SSHAT, CDR2 FNYEAQ, per germline (reference sequence). The CDR3 spans 14 residues. Here the CDR3 reads CASSPLGGKETQYF. As DNA, the CDR3 is TGTGCTAGCAGCCCGCTGGGGGGGAAAGAGACCCAGTACTTC.